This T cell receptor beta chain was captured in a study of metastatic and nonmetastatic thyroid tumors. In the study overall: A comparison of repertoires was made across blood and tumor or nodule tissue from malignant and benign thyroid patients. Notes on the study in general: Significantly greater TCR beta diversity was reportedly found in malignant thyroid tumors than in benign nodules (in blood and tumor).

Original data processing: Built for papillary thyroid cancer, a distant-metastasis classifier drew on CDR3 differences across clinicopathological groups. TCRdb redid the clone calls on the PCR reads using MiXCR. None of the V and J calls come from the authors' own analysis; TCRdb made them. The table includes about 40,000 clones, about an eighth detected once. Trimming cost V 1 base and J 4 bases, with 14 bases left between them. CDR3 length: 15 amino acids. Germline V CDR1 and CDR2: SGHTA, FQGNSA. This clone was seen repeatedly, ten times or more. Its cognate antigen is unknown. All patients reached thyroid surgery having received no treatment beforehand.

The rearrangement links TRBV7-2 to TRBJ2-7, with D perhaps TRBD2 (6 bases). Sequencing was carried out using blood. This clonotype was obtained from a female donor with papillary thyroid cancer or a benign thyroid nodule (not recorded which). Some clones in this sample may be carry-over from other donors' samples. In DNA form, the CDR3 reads TGTGCCAGCAGCTTAGGTTTGGGGGGTGGGTACGAGCAGTACTTC. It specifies CASSLGLGGGYEQYF.